This T cell receptor (beta chain) emerged from a study of blood T cell repertoires in COVID-19. Study-level background: PBMCs, B-cell-depleted T cells, or T cells were the source of the cDNA or gDNA that made up the material.

In terms of age and location, participants ranged from roughly 18 to 89 years and lived in approximately 26 US areas. Before being deemed recovered, Cohort 3 donors had two negative PCRs, clearance, or symptom resolution. V was pared by 5 bases and J by 2 bases, with 9 bases of the junction left unmatched. The CDR3 has 15 amino acids. Germline V lookup: CDR1 KGHSH, CDR2 LQKENI. Measured with immunoSEQ multiplex PCR; TCRdb has only the in-frame clones, and not every one. Altogether a few hundred thousand clones are present, over 75% being singletons, with the ten largest covering 1% to 1.3%. The source is a man younger than 40 who had recovered from COVID-19. J is TRBJ2-7 and V is TRBV18; 7 bases agree with TRBD2. Sequencing used PBMCs or T cells enriched from blood (not recorded which). The DNA for the CDR3 is TGTGCCAGCTCATCCCTAGCGGAGTCGACCTACGAGCAGTACTTC. It yields the protein CASSSLAESTYEQYF. Combining the CDR3 with reference TRBV18 and TRBJ2-7 gives the whole variable domain NAGVMQNPRHLVRRRGQEARLRCSPMKGHSHVYWYRQLPEEGLKFMVYLQKENIIDESGMPKERFSAEFPKEGPSILRIQQVVRGDSAAYFCASSSLAESTYEQYFGPGTRLTVT.